These 23 T cell receptor beta chains were all obtained from the same sample, sequenced in a study of cytomegalovirus exposure and HLA in healthy donors. Assay: immunoSEQ multiplex PCR; the TCRdb copy retains only in-frame clones and omits some. The sample lists roughly 60,000 clones; around 94% were seen once. Sequences were obtained from PBMCs. These receptor sequences come from a man younger than 30 in good health and CMV-seronegative.

This chain connects TRBV28 to TRBJ1-6; 9 positions agree with TRBD1. Germline V gene lookup returns CDR1 MDHEN and CDR2 SYDVKM. This CDR3 comprises 15 residues. V shed 7 bases and J 7 bases; nucleotides not matched to a gene: 8. CDR3 coding DNA: TGTGCCAGCACCTATGGACAGGGGTTCAATTCACCCCTCCACTTT. Protein product: CASTYGQGFNSPLHF.

The chain joins TRBV11-2 to TRBJ1-1; D call uncertain. V was trimmed by 0 bases and J by 3 bases, leaving 11 bases between them. The CDR3 contains 15 residues. CDR1 is SGHAT, CDR2 FQNNGV, per germline. CDR3 DNA sequence: TGTGCCAGCAGCTTAGAAGGCCCAGGTGACACTGAAGCTTTCTTT. Translation gives CASSLEGPGDTEAFF.

The J gene is TRBJ1-2, the V gene TRBV16; no reliable D call. The CDR3 runs to 13 residues. V was shortened by 2 bases and J by 4 bases, with 8 bases between the two germline ends. The germline V gene encodes CDR1 KGHSY and CDR2 FQNENV. CDR3 coding DNA: TGTGCCAGCAGCCAAAAGGAGGGCTATGGCTACACCTTC. As protein: CASSQKEGYGYTF. Full variable domain (remainder filled in from reference TRBV16 and TRBJ1-2): GEEVAQTPKHLVRGEGQKAKLYCAPIKGHSYVFWYQQVLKNEFKFLISFQNENVFDETGMPKERFSAKCLPNSPCSLEIQATKLEDSAVYFCASSQKEGYGYTFGSGTRLTVV.

The chain couples TRBV15 to TRBJ1-5, with TRBD1 matching over 9 bases. This CDR3 region has 18 residues. J gave up 5 bases and V 0 bases, and 11 bases lay outside the gene matches. Germline V gene data show CDR1 as LNHNV and CDR2 as YYDKDF (reference sequence). The CDR3: CATSREVRSGQGHQPQHF. CDR3 in DNA: TGTGCCACCAGCAGAGAGGTACGGTCGGGACAGGGTCATCAGCCCCAGCATTTT.

The chain couples TRBV2 to TRBJ2-1, with 8 bases fitting TRBD2. The CDR3 is 12 residues long. V lost 6 bases to trimming and J lost 9 bases; unmatched junction nucleotides: 4. Germline values: CDR1 SNHLY, CDR2 FYNNEI. The CDR3, as DNA: TGTGCCAGCAGCCGGGGGGGAGTTGAGCAGTTCTTC. It yields the protein CASSRGGVEQFF.

The chain links TRBV11-3 to TRBJ2-7, with TRBD1 identical over 11 bases. Germline V gene sequence: CDR1 SGHNT, CDR2 YENEEA. The CDR3 extends over 17 amino acids. With V trimmed by 1 base and J by 6 bases, 11 bases remained unmatched. DNA for the CDR3: TGTGCCAGCAGCTTAGGCCGGGACAGGGGGTATCTGAGCGAGCAGTACTTC. The encoded protein is CASSLGRDRGYLSEQYF.

This chain links TRBV5-1 with TRBJ1-2, with 7 bases lining up with TRBD1. This CDR3 is built from 18 residues. V lost 6 bases to trimming and J lost 8 bases; unmatched junction nucleotides: 25. The germline gives CDR1 SGHRS, CDR2 YFSETQ. CDR3 DNA sequence: TGCGCCAGCATGCGGACAGGAAGGCTCAAATCCACCCTGAAAGGCTACACCTTC. This translates into CASMRTGRLKSTLKGYTF.

The genes are TRBV6-5 and TRBJ2-7; D unresolved. V gave up 2 bases and J gave up 6 bases, with 11 bases separating them. The germline V gene encodes CDR1 MNHEY and CDR2 SVGAGI. This CDR3 contains 13 residues. The CDR3 here is CASSYTTRSEQYF. Written as DNA, the CDR3 is TGTGCCAGCAGTTACACCACGAGGAGCGAGCAGTACTTC.

The J gene is TRBJ2-7, the V gene TRBV28, with D perhaps TRBD2 (5 bases). V dropped 2 bases and J dropped 0 bases, with 17 bases sitting between them. CDR3 length: 17 residues. Germline loops: CDR1 MDHEN, CDR2 SYDVKM. CDR3 in DNA: TGTGCCAGCAGTTTAGGACTTACACTCGTCGGCTCCTACGAGCAGTACTTC. Residues: CASSLGLTLVGSYEQYF.

The genes are TRBV15 and TRBJ2-2; 7 nucleotides agree with TRBD2. Trimming removed 0 bases from V and 3 bases from J; junction bases left unmatched: 19. This CDR3 is 21 amino acids long. Germline V gene lookup returns CDR1 LNHNV and CDR2 YYDKDF (reference sequence). CDR3 loop: CATSRDTRLGGSPRDTGELFF. In DNA, the CDR3 is TGTGCCACCAGCAGAGATACTCGTTTGGGCGGGAGCCCTCGAGACACCGGGGAGCTGTTTTTT.

CDR3 loop: CASSKSPDSPEKLFF. CDR3 sequence (DNA): TGTGCCAGCAGCAAGAGCCCGGACAGCCCTGAAAAGCTGTTTTTT. The chain employs TRBV21-1 and TRBJ1-4; TRBD1, the table's D call, was not compared with the DNA. TRBV21-1 is classified as a pseudogene. CDR3 length: 15 amino acids.

This chain links TRBV5-4 with TRBJ2-5; weak D call: TRBD1 (6 bases). CDR3 length equals 13 residues. V was clipped by 2 bases and J by 2 bases, with 7 bases between them. The V gene's germline CDR1 is SGHNT and CDR2 YYREEE (reference sequence). CDR3 amino acids: CASSFGQQETQYF. Written as DNA, the CDR3 is TGTGCCAGCAGCTTTGGACAGCAAGAGACCCAGTACTTC.

The chain recombines TRBV7-2 with TRBJ2-3, with TRBD2 identical over 7 bases. The CDR3 has 15 amino acids. V gave up 1 base and J gave up 4 bases; unmatched junction bases: 5. Germline CDR1 SGHTA, CDR2 FQGNSA. CDR3 region: CASSLGGEGADTQYF. The CDR3 nucleotides read TGTGCCAGCAGCTTAGGAGGGGAGGGCGCAGATACGCAGTATTTT.

This chain joins TRBV11-2 and TRBJ1-2, with TRBD1 as a possible D gene (5 bases). From germline, CDR1 is SGHAT and CDR2 FQNNGV. The CDR3 length is 13 residues. The ends were cut back, 3 bases at V and 6 bases at J, with 11 bases in the middle. The CDR3 here is CASSFDSLDGYTF. The CDR3 region has the DNA TGTGCCAGCAGCTTCGACAGCCTCGATGGCTACACCTTC.

J is TRBJ1-4 and V is TRBV7-9; 7 bases match TRBD1. J was trimmed by 15 bases and V by 4 bases; bases with no gene match: 23. CDR1 and CDR2 (germline): SEHNR, FQNEAQ (reference sequence). This CDR3 has 17 residues. CDR3: CASSYTGTALTRDLVFF. The CDR3 nucleotides read TGTGCCAGCAGCTACACGGGGACAGCGTTAACCAGGGACTTGGTGTTTTTT. The full variable domain, with the rest looked up from reference TRBV7-9 and TRBJ1-4, is DTGVSQNPRHKITKRGQNVTFRCDPISEHNRLYWYRQTLGQGPEFLTYFQNEAQLEKSRLLSDRFSAERPKGSFSTLEIQRTEQGDSAMYLCASSYTGTALTRDLVFFGSGTQLSVL.

The rearrangement uses TRBV9 and TRBJ1-1, with D possibly matching TRBD1 (5 bases). This CDR3 is 14 amino acids long. V was cut by 0 bases and J by 1 base, with 7 bases left in between. CDR1 and CDR2 (germline): SGDLS, YYNGEE. The CDR3 DNA follows: TGTGCCAGCAGCGTAGAAGGGGCGAACACTGAAGCTTTCTTT. Protein product: CASSVEGANTEAFF.

This clone was seen a handful of times. The chain employs TRBV27 and TRBJ2-1, with 10 bases matching TRBD1. Trimming cost V 4 bases and J 8 bases; bases outside gene matches: 8. The CDR3 runs to 15 residues. CDR1 is MNHEY, CDR2 SMNVEV, per germline (reference sequence). CDR3 sequence (DNA): TGTGCCAGCAGTTCGAGGACAGGGGGTATCGATGAGCAGTTCTTC. Translation gives CASSSRTGGIDEQFF.

This chain uses TRBV25-1 with TRBJ1-1; D not certain. The V end lost 6 bases, the J end lost 4 bases, and 12 bases lay between the germline ends. The germline CDR1 and CDR2 sequences are MGHDK and SYGVNS. This CDR3 region has 13 residues. The CDR3 sequence: CASRSSGGTEAFF. CDR3 DNA sequence: TGTGCCAGCAGGTCCTCGGGTGGCACTGAAGCTTTCTTT.

V usage is TRBV11-2 and J usage is TRBJ2-5; possible D gene TRBD2, 6 bases. The V end was cut by 4 bases, the J end by 2 bases, with 11 bases between. Per the germline V gene, CDR1 is SGHAT and CDR2 is FQNNGV. There are 14 residues in the CDR3. The CDR3 coding sequence is TGTGCCAGCAGCTCTCTAGCGCTACAAGAGACCCAGTACTTC. Its translation is CASSSLALQETQYF.

For this clone: The sample contains more than one DNA sequence encoding this CDR3. J is TRBJ1-2 and V is TRBV5-1; the match to TRBD1 covers 7 bases. The V segment lost 0 bases and the J segment 4 bases; nucleotides outside the gene matches: 3. There are 14 residues in the CDR3. Germline CDR1 SGHRS, CDR2 YFSETQ. The CDR3 sequence: CASSLGDRGYGYTF. The CDR3 DNA is TGCGCCAGCAGCTTGGGGGACAGAGGCTATGGCTACACCTTC.

This sequence joins TRBV19 and TRBJ2-7; D remains ambiguous. Trimming removed 3 bases at V and 2 bases at J, with 14 bases between. Germline loops: CDR1 LNHDA, CDR2 SQIVND (reference sequence). The CDR3 sequence is 15 residues long. CDR3 sequence reads: CASSILPSHPYEQYF. The CDR3 DNA reads TGTGCCAGTAGTATCCTCCCGAGCCACCCCTACGAGCAGTACTTC.

This clone was counted only a few times. The V gene is TRBV2, the J gene TRBJ1-5, with 8 bases identical to TRBD1. The germline CDR1 and CDR2 sequences are SNHLY and FYNNEI. This CDR3 has 17 amino acids. V shed 4 bases, J shed 5 bases, and the junction held 13 bases outside the gene matches. The CDR3 region has the DNA TGTGCCAGCAGTGCTGGACAGGGAGGCGAGTCCTATCAGCCCCAGCATTTT. Residues: CASSAGQGGESYQPQHF.

The chain employs TRBV11-2 and TRBJ2-6, with 7 bases that match TRBD1. After removal of 5 bases from V and 0 bases from J, the junction contained 10 bases not matched to a gene. This CDR3 spans 18 amino acids. The V gene's germline CDR1 is SGHAT and CDR2 FQNNGV. The CDR3 region has the DNA TGTGCCAGCAGCCTCCGACAGGGCCATTACTCTGGGGCCAACGTCCTGACTTTC. This translates into CASSLRQGHYSGANVLTF. The full variable domain, in which reference TRBV11-2 and TRBJ2-6 provide the parts outside the CDR3, is EAGVAQSPRYKIIEKRQSVAFWCNPISGHATLYWYQQILGQGPKLLIQFQNNGVVDDSQLPKDRFSAERLKGVDSTLKIQPAKLEDSAVYLCASSLRQGHYSGANVLTFGAGSRLTVL.